This TCR beta chain emerged from a study of T cells in narcolepsy. Study overall: Enrolled donors included narcolepsy type 1 or type 2 patients and healthy controls. Points from the study as a whole: Healthy controls reportedly lacked the autoreactive clonotypes serially found in patients' blood.

This clone was found once. No antigen is known for it. The protocol was immunoSEQ multiplex PCR, while the TCRdb copy is restricted to in-frame clones and leaves out a portion. The table lists fewer than 30,000 clones, approximately 89% of them singletons. CDR1 is SQVTM and CDR2 is ANQGSEA in the germline V gene. The CDR3 loop spans 13 amino acids. The rearrangement uses TRBV29-1 and TRBJ2-5; TRBD1 aligns across 7 bases. Near its end, the DNA agrees better with TRBJ2-7, so the J call may be wrong. Sequenced sample: CD45RA- memory CD4+ T cells from PBMCs. The TCR was taken from a human donor with narcolepsy. CDR3 coding DNA: TGCAGCGTCGCCCTGGGGACAGCCTACGAGCAGTACTTC. It is translated as CSVALGTAYEQYF.